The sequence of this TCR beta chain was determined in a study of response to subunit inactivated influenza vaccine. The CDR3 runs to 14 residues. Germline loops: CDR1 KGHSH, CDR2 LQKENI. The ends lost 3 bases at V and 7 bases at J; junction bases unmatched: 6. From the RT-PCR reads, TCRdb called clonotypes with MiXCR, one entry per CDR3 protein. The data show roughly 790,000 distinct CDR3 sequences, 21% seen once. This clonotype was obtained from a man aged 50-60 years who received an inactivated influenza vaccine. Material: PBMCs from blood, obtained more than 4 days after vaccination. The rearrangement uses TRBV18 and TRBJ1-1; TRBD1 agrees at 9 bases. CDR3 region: CASSPTGTGIEAFF. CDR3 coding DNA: TGTGCCAGCTCACCTACCGGGACAGGGATTGAAGCTTTCTTT.